Each of the 21 T cell receptor beta chains below was sequenced from the same sample in a study of blood T cell repertoires in COVID-19. Measured with immunoSEQ multiplex PCR; TCRdb has only the in-frame clones, and not every one. The sample contains around 190,000 clones, 65% to 80% of which appear only once. Sequencing input: peripheral blood. Receptor source: a woman aged 45-60 years with acute or convalescent COVID-19.

This sequence joins TRBV21-1 and TRBJ1-2; the D segment call TRBD1 is taken from the table without a DNA check. TRBV21-1 is an annotated pseudogene. The CDR3 extends over 18 amino acids. The CDR3 region is CASSKNKARGKATRGYTF. In DNA, the CDR3 is TGTGCCAGCAGCAAAAATAAAGCCAGGGGGAAAGCCACTAGAGGCTACACCTTC.

V and J are TRBV5-6 and TRBJ2-5; TRBD2 agrees at 7 bases. Looked up from germline, CDR1 is SGHDT and CDR2 is YYEEEE. This CDR3 has 15 residues. After removal of 4 bases from V and 5 bases from J, the junction contained 11 bases not matched to a gene. DNA of the CDR3: TGTGCCAGCAGCGGAGCGGGGACGGCCCTTGAGACCCAGTACTTC. This codes for CASSGAGTALETQYF.

This clone was seen a few times. The J gene is TRBJ1-5, the V gene TRBV18; D is possibly TRBD1 (5 bases). V was cut by 6 bases and J by 9 bases, with 12 bases left in between. CDR3 length: 12 residues. CDR1 and CDR2 from the germline V gene are KGHSH and LQKENI. CDR3 DNA sequence: TGTGCCAGCTCCGACGGAGGGACGCCCCAGCATTTT. Protein sequence: CASSDGGTPQHF.

The DNA of the CDR3 is TGTGCTAGCCCGGCAGGGGCGTACGAGCAGTACTTC. Amino acid sequence: CASPAGAYEQYF. J is TRBJ2-7 and V is TRBV12-5; TRBD1 is a possible D gene (6 bases). Trimming took 9 bases from V and 4 from J, leaving 13 bases between them. There are 12 residues in the CDR3. Germline V gene data show CDR1 as LGHNT and CDR2 as FRNRAP.

V and J are TRBV7-6 and TRBJ2-4; a possible D gene is TRBD2 (6 bases). The CDR3 runs to 16 residues. The germline V and J ends were trimmed by 1 base and 4 bases, with 14 bases remaining between them. CDR1 and CDR2 from the germline V gene are SGHVS and FNYEAQ. CDR3 in DNA: TGTGCCAGCAGCTTAGTTCAGCCGGGGGTAAAAAACATTCAGTACTTC. It is translated as CASSLVQPGVKNIQYF.

J is TRBJ1-2 and V is TRBV5-1, with D hard to call. Germline V lookup: CDR1 SGHRS, CDR2 YFSETQ. This CDR3 contains 13 residues. V lost 0 bases to trimming and J lost 2 bases, with 5 bases between them. CDR3 protein: CASSLGVNYGYTF. CDR3 DNA sequence: TGCGCCAGCAGCTTGGGAGTAAACTATGGCTACACCTTC.

This clone was recorded a few times. This sample also contains other DNA sequences that code for the same CDR3. The genes are TRBV5-1 and TRBJ1-6; 7 nucleotides align to TRBD1. This CDR3 is 15 amino acids long. The V gene's germline CDR1 is SGHRS and CDR2 YFSETQ. V was pared by 4 bases and J by 6 bases, with 7 bases of the junction left unmatched. CDR3 in amino acids: CASSLGGAGNSPLHF. CDR3 bases: TGCGCCAGCAGCCTAGGGGGCGCGGGTAATTCACCCCTCCACTTT.

CDR3 coding DNA: TGTGCCAGCAGCTTGCCCGGGACTAGCAATGAGCAGTTCTTC. Translated: CASSLPGTSNEQFF. J is TRBJ2-1 and V is TRBV13; 8 nucleotides line up with TRBD2. CDR1 is PRHDT and CDR2 is FYEKMQ in the germline V gene (reference sequence). The CDR3 length is 14 residues. The trim removed 3 bases at V and 6 bases at J, leaving 4 bases unmatched. The full variable domain, its missing parts supplied by reference TRBV13 and TRBJ2-1, is AAGVIQSPRHLIKEKRETATLKCYPIPRHDTVYWYQQGPGQDPQFLISFYEKMQSDKGSIPDRFSAQQFSDYHSELNMSSLELGDSALYFCASSLPGTSNEQFFGPGTRLTVL.

The chain is built from TRBV6-5 and TRBJ1-3, with D uncertain. The CDR3 is 13 residues long. Germline lookup yields CDR1 MNHEY and CDR2 SVGAGI. V lost 0 bases to trimming and J lost 9 bases, with 9 bases between them. CDR3 bases: TGTGCCAGCAGTTACTCGAGGGAGGGCACCATATATTTT. This encodes CASSYSREGTIYF.

J is TRBJ2-7 and V is TRBV28; 10 nucleotides line up with TRBD1. Per germline, CDR1 MDHEN and CDR2 SYDVKM. V trimming: 6 bases; J trimming: 6 bases; junction bases outside the gene matches: 5. The CDR3 is made up of 13 amino acids. This CDR3 is CASRRTGGSEQYF. In DNA form, the CDR3 reads TGTGCCAGCAGAAGGACAGGGGGGAGCGAGCAGTACTTC. Full variable domain (missing parts from reference TRBV28 and TRBJ2-7): DVKVTQSSRYLVKRTGEKVFLECVQDMDHENMFWYRQDPGLGLRLIYFSYDVKMKEKGDIPEGYSVSREKKERFSLILESASTNQTSMYLCASRRTGGSEQYFGPGTRLTVT.

V gene TRBV5-1 combines with J gene TRBJ2-5; weak D call: TRBD1 (6 bases). V dropped 0 bases and J dropped 2 bases, with 11 bases sitting between them. Germline V CDR1 and CDR2: SGHRS, YFSETQ. The CDR3 is 15 amino acids. CDR3 in DNA: TGCGCCAGCAGCTTGGTCGCGAGGGGGCAAGAGACCCAGTACTTC. It codes for CASSLVARGQETQYF. Based on the CDR3 plus reference TRBV5-1 and TRBJ2-5, the full variable domain is KAGVTQTPRYLIKTRGQQVTLSCSPISGHRSVSWYQQTPGQGLQFLFEYFSETQRNKGNFPGRFSGRQFSNSRSEMNVSTLELGDSALYLCASSLVARGQETQYFGPGTRLLVL.

The chain combines TRBV10-3 with TRBJ2-1, with 12 bases matching TRBD2. Per germline, CDR1 ENHRY and CDR2 SYGVKD. The CDR3 consists of 19 residues. The V and J ends lost 3 bases and 9 bases, in that order; junction bases with no gene match: 18. CDR3 bases: TGTGCCATCAGTGACGATGGACTAGCGGGAATGATAGGATTTAGTGAGCAGTTCTTC. Its protein product is CAISDDGLAGMIGFSEQFF.

The CDR3 nucleotides are TGTGCCAGCAGCTCTCAGGTGAACACTGAAGCTTTCTTT. Residues: CASSSQVNTEAFF. V gene TRBV11-2 combines with J gene TRBJ1-1; no clear D. This CDR3 has 13 residues. Germline loops: CDR1 SGHAT, CDR2 FQNNGV. The ends were cut back, 4 bases at V and 0 bases at J, with 6 bases in the middle.

The CDR3 protein is CAILDRPTYEQYF. For the CDR3, the DNA is TGTGCCATCCTGGACAGACCCACCTACGAGCAGTACTTC. The chain couples TRBV5-4 to TRBJ2-7; a weak D match, TRBD1 (6 bases). This CDR3 contains 13 residues. Looked up from germline, CDR1 is SGHNT and CDR2 is YYREEE (reference sequence). Trimming cost V 9 bases and J 2 bases, with 15 bases left between them.

This chain uses TRBV9 with TRBJ2-3; 7 bases are shared with TRBD1. CDR1 is SGDLS and CDR2 is YYNGEE in the germline V gene. V lost 3 bases, J lost 4 bases, and 5 bases stayed unmatched. This CDR3 has 14 amino acids. CDR3 amino acids: CASSEQGWSDTQYF. The CDR3 DNA is TGTGCCAGCAGCGAACAGGGGTGGTCAGATACGCAGTATTTT.

This clone was picked up a small number of times. The rearrangement links TRBV7-2 to TRBJ2-2; D unclear. CDR1 SGHTA and CDR2 FQGNSA come from the germline V gene. CDR3 length: 14 amino acids. V gave up 4 bases and J gave up 4 bases, with 10 bases separating them. DNA of the CDR3: TGTGCCAGCAGCTCCTCACTTAGCACCGGGGAGCTGTTTTTT. This sequence encodes CASSSSLSTGELFF.

The chain recombines TRBV9 with TRBJ1-1, with 8 positions matching TRBD1. Trimming at V came to 4 bases and at J to 4 bases, leaving 6 bases not matched to a gene. The CDR3 covers 14 residues. Germline V gives CDR1 SGDLS, CDR2 YYNGEE. The CDR3 DNA reads TGTGCCAGCAGCCCTTACGACAGGGGCACTGAAGCTTTCTTT. Translated, it gives CASSPYDRGTEAFF.

This clone was detected once. The junction and the germline gene differ at one end; a read error may be behind it. The genes are TRBV7-7 and TRBJ2-1, with D perhaps matching TRBD1 (5 bases). The length of the CDR3 is 15 residues. Germline V gene sequence: CDR1 SSHAT, CDR2 FNYEAQ (reference sequence). CDR3 residues: CASSLGHGSGNEQFF. For the CDR3, the DNA is TGTGCTAGCAGCTTAGGGCACGGGTCAGGGAATGAGCAGTTCTTC.

This chain uses TRBV4-1 with TRBJ2-7, with D unresolved. The germline V and J ends were trimmed by 0 bases and 2 bases, with 20 bases remaining between them. The CDR3 totals 18 residues. Germline V gene sequence: CDR1 MGHRA, CDR2 YSYEKL. CDR3 DNA: TGCGCCAGCAGCCAAGATAGAGTCGTAGCTATCACGGCCTACGAGCAGTACTTC. Translated, it gives CASSQDRVVAITAYEQYF.

This chain links TRBV30 with TRBJ2-7, with a weak D call TRBD1 (5 bases). The germline CDR1 and CDR2 sequences are GTSNPN and SVGIG (reference sequence). There are 14 residues in the CDR3. Trimming took 0 bases from V and 3 from J, leaving 12 bases between them. CDR3 region: CAWSVPRVHYEQYF. For the CDR3, the DNA is TGTGCCTGGAGTGTTCCCAGGGTTCACTACGAGCAGTACTTC.

The V gene is TRBV5-6, the J gene TRBJ1-1; 8 bases line up with TRBD1. The junction had 17 bases not matched to a gene; V was cut back by 4 bases and J by 0 bases. Germline V gives CDR1 SGHDT, CDR2 YYEEEE. CDR3 size: 19 residues. This chain's CDR3 is CASSDFQGAGDRMNTEAFF. The CDR3 nucleotides are TGTGCCAGCAGCGATTTCCAGGGGGCCGGGGATCGGATGAACACTGAAGCTTTCTTT.